The sequence of this TCR beta chain was determined in a study of blood T cell repertoires in COVID-19. The overall study: Samples came from the United States, Italy and Spain, spanning acute and convalescent COVID-19.

Those enrolled, adults aged roughly 18 to 89 years, came from about two dozen US areas. Donors were grouped by their self-reported clinical history. Recovery meant two consecutive negative NP/OP PCR tests, professional clearance, or resolved symptoms. Clones were sequenced by immunoSEQ multiplex PCR, and TCRdb holds only the in-frame ones, with some missing. The data show a few hundred thousand clones, roughly 85% seen once. The germline CDR1 and CDR2 sequences are MNHEY and SMNVEV (reference sequence). The CDR3 contains 15 residues. The ends lost 5 bases at V and 2 bases at J; junction bases unmatched: 7.

The genes are TRBV27 and TRBJ1-2, with TRBD1 matching 8 bases. This sequence originates from a woman between 25 and 40 years old who had recovered from COVID-19. The sample comprised PBMCs or T cells enriched from blood (not recorded which). The CDR3 region is CASSHRQGLNYGYTF. The CDR3 DNA reads TGTGCCAGCAGTCATCGACAGGGGTTAAACTATGGCTACACCTTC.